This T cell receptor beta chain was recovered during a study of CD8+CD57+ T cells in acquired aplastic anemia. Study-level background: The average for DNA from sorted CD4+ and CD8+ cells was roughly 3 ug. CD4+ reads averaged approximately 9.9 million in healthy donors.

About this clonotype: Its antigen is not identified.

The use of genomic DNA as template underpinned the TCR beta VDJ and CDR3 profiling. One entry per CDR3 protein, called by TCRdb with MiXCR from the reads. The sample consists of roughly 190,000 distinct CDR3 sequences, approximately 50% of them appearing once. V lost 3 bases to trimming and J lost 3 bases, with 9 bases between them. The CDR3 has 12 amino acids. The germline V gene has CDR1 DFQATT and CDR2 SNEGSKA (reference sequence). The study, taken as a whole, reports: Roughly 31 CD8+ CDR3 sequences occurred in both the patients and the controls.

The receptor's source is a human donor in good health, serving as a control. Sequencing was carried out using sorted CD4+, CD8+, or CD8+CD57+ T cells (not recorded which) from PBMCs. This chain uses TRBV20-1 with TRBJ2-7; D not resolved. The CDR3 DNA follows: TGCAGTGCTAGTCCCAGAAACTACGAGCAGTACTTC. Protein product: CSASPRNYEQYF.